Listed below are T cell receptor beta chains from one sample, sequenced in a study of T cell repertoires in cytomegalovirus infection. What these receptors recognize is not known. TCRdb re-called the reads through MiXCR, storing one row per CDR3 protein. This table has 200,000 to 250,000 distinct CDR3 sequences, roughly two fifths appearing once. Specimen: CD8+ T cells from cultured PBMCs, collected from culture after CMV antigen stimulation. The receptor set was obtained from a human donor in good health (CMV status not recorded). Some clones in this sample may be carry-over from other donors' samples. Both conserved end residues are part of each CDR3. Each record gives: V gene, J gene, CDR3 protein.

>TRBV7-9|TRBJ2-5
CASSLGGEETQYF
>TRBV13|TRBJ2-1
CASQQGGIEQFF
>TRBV6-5|TRBJ2-1
CASRPTSGAINEQFF
>TRBV7-4|TRBJ2-1
CASSPKAGQGMGNEQFF
>TRBV28|TRBJ1-1
CASNNRGYSEAFF
>TRBV7-6|TRBJ1-1
CASSLEWWAFF
>TRBV29-1|TRBJ1-1
CSATLGGSGTEAFF
>TRBV7-6|TRBJ2-1
CASSLVSRRSSYNEQFF
>TRBV13|TRBJ2-1
CASSFQGYSYNEQFF
>TRBV7-6|TRBJ2-1
CASSQTSGRRNEQFF
>TRBV27|TRBJ2-3
CASSVATSFTDTQYF
>TRBV7-9|TRBJ1-3
CASSFYSNSGNTIYF
>TRBV5-6|TRBJ1-5
CASSLSEGFGSNQPQHF
>TRBV7-6|TRBJ2-3
CASSLSGGPDTQYF
>TRBV29-1|TRBJ2-7
CSVGPGLAGFYEQYF
>TRBV24-1|TRBJ2-2
CATSALAGGTTLRNTGELFF
>TRBV11-2|TRBJ1-5
CASSRSGGDNQPQHF
>TRBV19|TRBJ2-1
CASSAKGARNEQFF
>TRBV12-3/TRBV12-4|TRBJ2-7
CASTPTGGSYEQYF